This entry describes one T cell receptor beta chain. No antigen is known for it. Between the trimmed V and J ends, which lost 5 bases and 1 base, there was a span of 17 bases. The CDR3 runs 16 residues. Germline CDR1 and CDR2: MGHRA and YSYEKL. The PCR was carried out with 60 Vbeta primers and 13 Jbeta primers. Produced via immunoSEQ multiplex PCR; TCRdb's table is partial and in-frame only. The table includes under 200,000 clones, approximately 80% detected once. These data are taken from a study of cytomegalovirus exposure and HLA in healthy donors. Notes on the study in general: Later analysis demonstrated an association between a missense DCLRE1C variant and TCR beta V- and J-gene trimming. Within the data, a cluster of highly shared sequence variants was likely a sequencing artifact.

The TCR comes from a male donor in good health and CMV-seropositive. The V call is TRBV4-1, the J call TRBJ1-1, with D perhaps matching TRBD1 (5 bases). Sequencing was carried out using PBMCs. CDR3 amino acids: CASSEVWETGNTEAFF. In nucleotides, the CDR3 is TGCGCCAGCAGCGAAGTATGGGAAACAGGGAACACTGAAGCTTTCTTT.